This record looks at one T cell receptor beta chain sequence and its context. The antigen remains unidentified. The sample is drawn from a study of shared clonotypes between healthy human individuals. Several immunoSEQ plates received, in even portions, the genomic DNA of each subset. The protocol was immunoSEQ multiplex PCR, while the TCRdb copy is restricted to in-frame clones and leaves out a portion. The profile shows 2 million to 3 million clones, over 85% of them singletons. Between the trimmed V and J ends, which lost 2 bases and 6 bases, there was a span of 14 bases. The CDR3 consists of 14 residues. Germline CDR1 SGHRS, CDR2 YFSETQ. Notes on the study in general: Collection of samples was limited to blood; tissue repertoires likely differ.

What was sequenced was naive CD4+ T cells sorted from blood. Indicated subset: CD45RA+ positively selected. This chain uses TRBV5-1 with TRBJ1-2; D is possibly TRBD1 (6 bases). This TCR came from a man between 18 and 35 years old in good health. CDR3 DNA sequence: TGCGCCAGCAGCTTCGACAGGCCTGGTCATGGCTACACCTTC. Its translation: CASSFDRPGHGYTF.